This is a list of T cell receptor beta chains from one sample in a study of blood T cell repertoires in COVID-19. Libraries were prepared by immunoSEQ multiplex PCR; TCRdb keeps only in-frame clonotypes and omits some of them. The data hold under 100,000 clones, with 75% to 90% observed a single time. The specimen sequenced was peripheral blood. These receptors came from a male donor with acute or convalescent COVID-19. Each CDR3 is given with its conserved first and last residue. D genes are given only for firm matches. Only part of the rows carry a size: once, few, many, or a class if the clone is expanded.

>14|TRBJ2-7|once|TRBD1|TRBV19
CASSIVTGDYEQYF
TGTGCCAGTAGTATTGTGACAGGGGATTACGAGCAGTACTTC
>13|TRBJ1-2|-|TRBD1|TRBV12-3/TRBV12-4
CASSLGTDYGYTF
TGTGCCAGCAGTCTTGGGACAGATTATGGCTACACCTTC
>14|TRBJ1-2|-|-|TRBV6-5
CASSSRQTNYGYTF
TGTGCCAGCAGTTCACGACAGACTAACTATGGCTACACCTTC
>18|TRBJ2-4|-|TRBD2|TRBV9
CASSVGPSGGAAKNIQYF
TGTGCCAGCAGCGTAGGCCCTAGCGGGGGGGCAGCCAAAAACATTCAGTACTTC
>15|TRBJ1-1|few|-|TRBV5-1
CASSLGARGNTEAFF
TGCGCCAGCAGCTTGGGGGCCAGGGGTAACACTGAAGCTTTCTTT
>17|TRBJ2-7|-|TRBD1|TRBV27
CASSLRMGTGSLYEQYF
TGTGCCAGCAGCCTACGGATGGGGACAGGGTCTCTATACGAGCAGTACTTC
>16|TRBJ2-4|-|-|TRBV11-2
CASSLGGRDAKNIQYF
TGTGCCAGCAGCTTAGGGGGTCGGGATGCCAAAAACATTCAGTACTTC
>16|TRBJ2-6|-|-|TRBV19
CASSPQGISGANVLTF
TGTGCCAGTAGTCCTCAGGGGATCTCCGGGGCCAACGTCCTGACTTTC
>13|TRBJ2-7|-|-|TRBV3-1/TRBV3-2
CASSQGSRDEQYF
TGTGCCAGCAGCCAAGGAAGCAGGGACGAGCAGTACTTC
>15|TRBJ2-2|-|TRBD1|TRBV9
CASSGGTGFTGELFF
TGTGCCAGCAGCGGCGGGACAGGGTTCACCGGGGAGCTGTTTTTT
>17|TRBJ2-1|-|TRBD2|TRBV2
CASSGPTSGVVYNEQFF
TGTGCCAGCAGTGGCCCCACTAGCGGGGTCGTCTACAATGAGCAGTTCTTC
>16|TRBJ2-1|-|TRBD1|TRBV7-2
CASSLGWGQGRDEQFF
TGTGCCAGCAGCTTAGGGTGGGGACAGGGGAGGGATGAGCAGTTCTTC
>15|TRBJ1-1|-|TRBD1|TRBV9
CASSLPGTGNTEAFF
TGTGCCAGCAGCCTTCCCGGGACAGGGAACACTGAAGCTTTCTTT
>14|TRBJ2-1|-|TRBD1|TRBV7-9
CASSLVGTGNEQFF
TGTGCCAGCAGCTTAGTGGGGACAGGCAATGAGCAGTTCTTC
>14|TRBJ2-1|once|TRBD2|TRBV7-2
CASSFGGVTNEQFF
TGTGCCAGCAGCTTTGGGGGGGTTACCAATGAGCAGTTCTTC
>15|TRBJ2-5|-|TRBD2|TRBV3-1/TRBV3-2
CASSPTSGYQETQYF
TGTGCCAGCAGCCCGACTAGCGGGTACCAAGAGACCCAGTACTTC
>13|TRBJ2-3|-|-|TRBV3-1/TRBV3-2
CASSQLSTDTQYF
TGTGCCAGCAGCCAACTCAGCACAGATACGCAGTATTTT
>16|TRBJ2-2|-|-|TRBV24-1
CATSDLKRTRPGELFF
TGTGCCACCAGTGATTTAAAAAGGACTCGCCCCGGGGAGCTGTTTTTT
>12|TRBJ1-5|-|-|TRBV12-3/TRBV12-4
CASSLFNQPQHF
TGTGCCAGCAGCCTCTTCAATCAGCCCCAGCATTTT
>16|TRBJ2-1|-|-|TRBV7-8
CASSLPRSGGGDEQFF
TGTGCCAGCAGCTTACCCAGGTCGGGCGGAGGCGATGAGCAGTTCTTC
>15|TRBJ1-3|-|-|TRBV6-5
CASRGGEGSGNTIYF
TGTGCCAGCAGGGGCGGGGAAGGATCTGGAAACACCATATATTTT
>15|TRBJ1-3|-|-|TRBV11-2
CASSPRTVSGNTIYF
TGTGCCAGCAGCCCGCGTACGGTCTCTGGAAACACCATATATTTT
>15|TRBJ2-3|-|TRBD2|TRBV6-1
CASSEVAGGIHTQYF
TGTGCCAGCAGTGAAGTGGCGGGGGGGATACATACGCAGTATTTT
>13|TRBJ2-7|-|-|TRBV5-1
CASSPGSPYEQYF
TGCGCCAGCAGCCCCGGGTCCCCCTACGAGCAGTACTTC
>13|TRBJ1-1|-|-|TRBV28
CASSFGENTEAFF
TGTGCCAGCAGTTTCGGGGAGAACACTGAAGCTTTCTTT
>13|TRBJ2-4|-|-|TRBV29-1
CSVKQGAKNIQYF
TGCAGCGTAAAACAGGGAGCCAAAAACATTCAGTACTTC
>14|TRBJ1-5|-|-|TRBV19
CASSAAQANQPQHF
TGTGCCAGTAGTGCCGCTCAGGCCAATCAGCCCCAGCATTTT
>13|TRBJ1-2|-|-|TRBV6-6
CASMRGLVYGYTF
TGTGCCAGCATGCGGGGATTAGTTTATGGCTACACCTTC
>12|TRBJ1-1|-|-|TRBV6-5
CASSSVNTEAFF
TGTGCCAGCAGTTCTGTGAACACTGAAGCTTTCTTT
>15|TRBJ1-6|few|TRBD1|TRBV14
CASSPRQGHNSPLHF
TGTGCCAGCAGCCCCAGACAGGGTCATAATTCACCCCTCCACTTT
>13|TRBJ1-1|once|TRBD1|TRBV10-3
CAGKDRGDTEAFF
TGTGCCGGCAAGGACAGGGGAGACACTGAAGCTTTCTTT
>15|TRBJ1-4|-|-|TRBV7-6
CASSLVGGQDEKLFF
TGTGCCAGCAGCTTAGTTGGTGGTCAGGATGAAAAACTGTTTTTT
>14|TRBJ2-2|-|-|TRBV27
CASRFGIYTGELFF
TGTGCCAGCAGATTCGGGATCTACACCGGGGAGCTGTTTTTT
>13|TRBJ2-7|-|TRBD1|TRBV27
CASSPQGLYEQYF
TGTGCCAGCAGCCCACAGGGGCTCTACGAGCAGTACTTC
>15|TRBJ1-3|few|-|TRBV6-5
CASRREGGRGNTIYF
TGTGCCAGCAGACGGGAGGGGGGACGAGGAAACACCATATATTTT
>14|TRBJ2-7|few|-|TRBV27
CASSLNQGGYEQYF
TGTGCCAGCAGTTTAAACCAGGGGGGCTACGAGCAGTACTTC
>15|TRBJ2-5|-|-|TRBV18
CASSPPGTPQETQYF
TGTGCCAGCTCACCACCGGGGACACCTCAAGAGACCCAGTACTTC
>15|TRBJ1-5|-|-|TRBV7-8
CASSFSGVTDQPQHF
TGTGCCAGCAGCTTTTCAGGGGTTACCGATCAGCCCCAGCATTTT